This T cell receptor beta chain was identified in a study of T cells in Graves' hyperthyroidism and ophthalmopathy. V was cut by 6 bases and J by 4 bases, with 12 bases left in between. Looked up from germline, CDR1 is MNHNS and CDR2 is SASEGT. The CDR3 length is 14 residues. Based on clinical symptoms, serum thyroxine and TRAb, thyroid ultrasound and orbital computed tomography, diagnoses were reached. Researchers amplified the TCR beta CDR3 regions from RNA transcripts. A set of HTBI primers served as the primers for a first-round RT-PCR of the TCR CDR3. TCRdb analysed the multiplex PCR reads with MiXCR anew, one entry per CDR3 protein. The sample has about 500,000 distinct CDR3 sequences, 15% to 20% seen once.

What was sequenced was blood. The rearrangement uses TRBV6-1 and TRBJ1-4; D gene uncertain. The sequence came from a woman younger than 45 with Graves' ophthalmopathy. CDR3 loop: CASSRYGSNEKLFF. CDR3 in DNA: TGTGCCAGCAGCAGATACGGGAGTAATGAAAAACTGTTTTTT.